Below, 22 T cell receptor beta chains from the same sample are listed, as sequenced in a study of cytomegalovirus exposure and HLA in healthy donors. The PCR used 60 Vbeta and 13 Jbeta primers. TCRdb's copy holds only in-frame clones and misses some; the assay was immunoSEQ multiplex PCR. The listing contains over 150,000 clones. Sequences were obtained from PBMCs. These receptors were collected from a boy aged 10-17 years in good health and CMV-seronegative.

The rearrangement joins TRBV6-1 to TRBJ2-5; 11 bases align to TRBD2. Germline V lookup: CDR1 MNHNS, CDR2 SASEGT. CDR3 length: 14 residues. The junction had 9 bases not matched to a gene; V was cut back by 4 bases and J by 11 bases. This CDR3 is CASSGFSGGASQYF. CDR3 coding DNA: TGTGCCAGCAGTGGCTTTAGCGGGGGGGCTTCTCAGTACTTC.

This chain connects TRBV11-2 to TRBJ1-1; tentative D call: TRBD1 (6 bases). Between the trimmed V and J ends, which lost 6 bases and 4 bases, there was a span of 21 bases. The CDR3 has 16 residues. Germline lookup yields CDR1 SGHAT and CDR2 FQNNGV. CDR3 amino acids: CASRGEGSFRGTEAFF. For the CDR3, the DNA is TGTGCCAGCAGGGGGGAAGGGTCCTTCAGGGGCACTGAAGCTTTCTTT.

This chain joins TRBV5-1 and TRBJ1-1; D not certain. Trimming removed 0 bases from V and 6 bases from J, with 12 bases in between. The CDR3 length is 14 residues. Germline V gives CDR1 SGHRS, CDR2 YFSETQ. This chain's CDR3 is CASSLVAEVPEAFF. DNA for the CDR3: TGCGCCAGCAGCTTGGTGGCAGAGGTCCCTGAAGCTTTCTTT. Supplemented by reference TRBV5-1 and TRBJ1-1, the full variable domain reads KAGVTQTPRYLIKTRGQQVTLSCSPISGHRSVSWYQQTPGQGLQFLFEYFSETQRNKGNFPGRFSGRQFSNSRSEMNVSTLELGDSALYLCASSLVAEVPEAFFGQGTRLTVV.

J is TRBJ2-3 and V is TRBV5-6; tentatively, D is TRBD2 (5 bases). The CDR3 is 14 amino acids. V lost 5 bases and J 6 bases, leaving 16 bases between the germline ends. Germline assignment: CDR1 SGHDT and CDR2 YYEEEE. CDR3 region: CASRWTYGLDTQYF. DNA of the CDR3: TGTGCCAGCAGATGGACTTACGGTCTGGATACGCAGTATTTT.

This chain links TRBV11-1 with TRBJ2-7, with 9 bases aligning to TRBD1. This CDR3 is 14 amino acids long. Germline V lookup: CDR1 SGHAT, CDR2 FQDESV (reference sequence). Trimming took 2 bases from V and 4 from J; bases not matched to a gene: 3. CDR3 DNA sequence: TGTGCCAGCAGCTTACTGGGGACAGGGTACGAGCAGTACTTC. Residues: CASSLLGTGYEQYF. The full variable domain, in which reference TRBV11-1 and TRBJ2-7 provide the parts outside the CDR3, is EAEVAQSPRYKITEKSQAVAFWCDPISGHATLYWYRQILGQGPELLVQFQDESVVDDSQLPKDRFSAERLKGVDSTLKIQPAELGDSAMYLCASSLLGTGYEQYFGPGTRLTVT.

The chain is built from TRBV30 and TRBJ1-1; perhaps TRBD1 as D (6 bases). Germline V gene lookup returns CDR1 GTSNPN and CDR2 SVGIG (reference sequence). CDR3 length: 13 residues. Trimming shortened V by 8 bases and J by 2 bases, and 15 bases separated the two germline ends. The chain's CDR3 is CAQKWTVNTEAFF. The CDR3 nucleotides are TGTGCCCAAAAGTGGACAGTTAACACTGAAGCTTTCTTT.

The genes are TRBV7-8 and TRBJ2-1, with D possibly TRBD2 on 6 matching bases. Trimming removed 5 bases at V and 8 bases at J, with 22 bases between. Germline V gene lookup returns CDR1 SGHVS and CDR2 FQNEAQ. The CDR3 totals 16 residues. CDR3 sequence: CASSTTSTGTLYEQFF. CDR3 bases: TGTGCCAGCAGCACCACCTCCACCGGGACTCTCTATGAGCAGTTCTTC. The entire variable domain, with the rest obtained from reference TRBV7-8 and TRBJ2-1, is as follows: GAGVSQSPRYKVAKRGQDVALRCDPISGHVSLFWYQQALGQGPEFLTYFQNEAQLDKSGLPSDRFFAERPEGSVSTLKIQRTQQEDSAVYLCASSTTSTGTLYEQFFGPGTRLTVL.

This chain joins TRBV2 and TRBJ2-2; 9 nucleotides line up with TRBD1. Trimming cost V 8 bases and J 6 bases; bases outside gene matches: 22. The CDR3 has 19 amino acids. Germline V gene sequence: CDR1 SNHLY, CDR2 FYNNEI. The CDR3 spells CASSMSGTGSFLISGELFF. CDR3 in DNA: TGTGCCAGCTCGATGTCCGGGACAGGGTCCTTCCTTATTTCCGGGGAGCTGTTTTTT.

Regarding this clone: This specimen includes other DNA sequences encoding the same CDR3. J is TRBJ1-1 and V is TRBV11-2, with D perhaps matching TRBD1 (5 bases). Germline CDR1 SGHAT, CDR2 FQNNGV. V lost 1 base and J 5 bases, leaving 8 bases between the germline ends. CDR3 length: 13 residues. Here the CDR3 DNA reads TGTGCCAGCAGCTTAGTAAGGGGTACTGAAGCTTTCTTT. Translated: CASSLVRGTEAFF.

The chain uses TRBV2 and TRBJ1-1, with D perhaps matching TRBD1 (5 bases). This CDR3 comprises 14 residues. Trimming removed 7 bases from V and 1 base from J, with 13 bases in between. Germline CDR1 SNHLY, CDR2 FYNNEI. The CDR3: CASKAEGKNTEAFF. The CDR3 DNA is TGTGCCAGCAAGGCGGAGGGGAAGAACACTGAAGCTTTCTTT.

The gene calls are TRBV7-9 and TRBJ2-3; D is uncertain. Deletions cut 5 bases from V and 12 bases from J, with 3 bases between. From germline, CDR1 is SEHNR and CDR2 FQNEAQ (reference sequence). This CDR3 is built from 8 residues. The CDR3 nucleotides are TGTGCCAGCAGCCCTCAGTATTTT. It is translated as CASSPQYF.

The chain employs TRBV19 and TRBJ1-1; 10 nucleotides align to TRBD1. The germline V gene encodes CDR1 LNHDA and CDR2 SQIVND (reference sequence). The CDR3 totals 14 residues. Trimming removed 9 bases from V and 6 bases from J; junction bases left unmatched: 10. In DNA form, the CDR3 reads TGTGCCAGCCTGGAGGACAGGGGGGAAGCTGAAGCTTTCTTT. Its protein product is CASLEDRGEAEAFF.

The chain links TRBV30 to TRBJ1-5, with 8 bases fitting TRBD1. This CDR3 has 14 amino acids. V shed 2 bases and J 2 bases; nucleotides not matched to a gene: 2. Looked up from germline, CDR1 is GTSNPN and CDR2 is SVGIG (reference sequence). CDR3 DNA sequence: TGTGCCTGGAGTCCAGGGGGCCGCAATCAGCCCCAGCATTTT. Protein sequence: CAWSPGGRNQPQHF. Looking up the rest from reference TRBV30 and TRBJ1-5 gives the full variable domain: SQTIHQWPATLVQPVGSPLSLECTVEGTSNPNLYWYRQAAGRGLQLLFYSVGIGQISSEVPQNLSASRPQDRQFILSSKKLLLSDSGFYLCAWSPGGRNQPQHFGDGTRLSIL.

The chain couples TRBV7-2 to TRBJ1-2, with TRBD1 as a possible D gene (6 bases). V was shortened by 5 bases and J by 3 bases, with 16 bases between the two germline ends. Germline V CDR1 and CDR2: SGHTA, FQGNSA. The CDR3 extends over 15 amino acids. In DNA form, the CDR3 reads TGTGCCAGCAGCACCAACCCCGACAGGTACTATGGCTACACCTTC. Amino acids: CASSTNPDRYYGYTF.

The CDR3 loop reads CASSIGPSNQPQHF. Here the CDR3 DNA reads TGTGCCAGTAGTATAGGGCCTAGCAATCAGCCCCAGCATTTT. The rearrangement uses TRBV19 and TRBJ1-5; the D is unclear. CDR3 size: 14 residues. V was clipped by 1 base and J by 0 bases, with 4 bases between them. Germline assignment: CDR1 LNHDA and CDR2 SQIVND (reference sequence).

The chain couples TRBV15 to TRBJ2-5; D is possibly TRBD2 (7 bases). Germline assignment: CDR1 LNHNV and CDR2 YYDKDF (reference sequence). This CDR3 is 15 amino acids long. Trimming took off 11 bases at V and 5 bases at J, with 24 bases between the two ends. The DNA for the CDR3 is TGTGCCCGACCCAAGGGGGGCGGGGGAAGGGAGACCCAGTACTTC. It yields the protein CARPKGGGGRETQYF.

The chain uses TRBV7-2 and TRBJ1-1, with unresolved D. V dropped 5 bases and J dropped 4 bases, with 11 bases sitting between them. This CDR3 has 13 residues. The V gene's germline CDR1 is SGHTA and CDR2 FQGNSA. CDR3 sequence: CASSREWGTEAFF. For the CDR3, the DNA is TGTGCCAGCAGCAGGGAGTGGGGCACTGAAGCTTTCTTT.

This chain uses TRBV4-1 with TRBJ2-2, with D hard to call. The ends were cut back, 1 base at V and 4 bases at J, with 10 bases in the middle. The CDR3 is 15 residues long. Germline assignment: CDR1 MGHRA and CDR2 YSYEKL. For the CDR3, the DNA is TGCGCCAGCAGCCAAGTTACGGGTAGCACCGGGGAGCTGTTTTTT. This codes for CASSQVTGSTGELFF.

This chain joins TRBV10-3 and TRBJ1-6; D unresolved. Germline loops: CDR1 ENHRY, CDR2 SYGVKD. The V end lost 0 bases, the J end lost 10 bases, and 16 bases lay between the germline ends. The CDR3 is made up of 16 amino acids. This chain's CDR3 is CAISESIATGGSPLHF. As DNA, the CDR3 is TGTGCCATCAGTGAGTCCATTGCCACGGGCGGGTCACCCCTCCACTTT.

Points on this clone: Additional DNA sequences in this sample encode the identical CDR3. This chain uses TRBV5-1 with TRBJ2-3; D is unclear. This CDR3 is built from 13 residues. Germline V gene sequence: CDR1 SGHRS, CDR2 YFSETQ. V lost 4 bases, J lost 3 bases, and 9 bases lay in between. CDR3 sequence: CASSPLSTDTQYF. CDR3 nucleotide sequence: TGCGCCAGCAGCCCCTTGTCTACAGATACGCAGTATTTT.

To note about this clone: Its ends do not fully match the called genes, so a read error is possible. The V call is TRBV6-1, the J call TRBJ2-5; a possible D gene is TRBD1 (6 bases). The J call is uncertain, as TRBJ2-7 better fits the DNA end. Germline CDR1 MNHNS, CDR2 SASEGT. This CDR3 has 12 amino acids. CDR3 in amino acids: CTSSKQGDEQYF. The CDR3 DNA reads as TGTACCAGCAGTAAACAGGGAGACGAGCAGTACTTC.

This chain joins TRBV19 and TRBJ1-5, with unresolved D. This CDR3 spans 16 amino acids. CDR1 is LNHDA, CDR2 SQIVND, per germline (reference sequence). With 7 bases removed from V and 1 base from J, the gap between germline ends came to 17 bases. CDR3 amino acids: CASNRRTPSSNQPQHF. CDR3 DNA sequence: TGTGCCAGTAATAGGAGGACCCCAAGCAGCAATCAGCCCCAGCATTTT.